The next 14 T cell receptor beta chains were all read from a single sample in a study of cytomegalovirus exposure and HLA in healthy donors. The PCR had 60 Vbeta and 13 Jbeta primers. The method was immunoSEQ multiplex PCR; TCRdb's version includes in-frame clones alone and lacks a portion of them. The sample consists of 140,000 to 150,000 clones, roughly 78% of them appearing once. The sequencing sample was made of PBMCs. These receptor sequences come from a female donor in good health and CMV-seronegative.

The chain employs TRBV6-5 and TRBJ1-1, with D unclear. The CDR3 spans 15 residues. In germline, CDR1 is MNHEY, CDR2 SVGAGI. Between the trimmed V and J ends, which lost 1 base and 0 bases, there was a span of 9 bases. CDR3 in DNA: TGTGCCAGCAGTTACTTTTCAGGTTTGAACACTGAAGCTTTCTTT. Its translation: CASSYFSGLNTEAFF.

The chain joins TRBV4-1 to TRBJ2-4; TRBD2 matches at 8 bases. The CDR3 loop spans 15 amino acids. The V segment lost 3 bases and the J segment 3 bases; nucleotides outside the gene matches: 4. Germline-derived CDR1 and CDR2 are MGHRA and YSYEKL. CDR3 sequence: CASSHLGTSKNIQYF. CDR3 coding DNA: TGCGCCAGCAGCCATTTAGGGACTAGCAAAAACATTCAGTACTTC.

This chain links TRBV9 with TRBJ1-2, with 7 bases identical to TRBD1. There are 14 residues in the CDR3. V shed 4 bases and J 3 bases; nucleotides not matched to a gene: 6. Germline assignment: CDR1 SGDLS and CDR2 YYNGEE. CDR3 loop: CASSPEGAYYGYTF. CDR3 DNA: TGTGCCAGCAGCCCAGAGGGGGCCTACTATGGCTACACCTTC.

The rearrangement uses TRBV5-1 and TRBJ2-2; D might be TRBD1 (5 bases). Deletions cut 0 bases from V and 1 base from J, with 7 bases between. The CDR3 spans 15 residues. Looked up from germline, CDR1 is SGHRS and CDR2 is YFSETQ. As DNA, the CDR3 is TGCGCCAGCAGCTTGGACAGGAGGAACACCGGGGAGCTGTTTTTT. Its translation is CASSLDRRNTGELFF.

The V call is TRBV4-3, the J call TRBJ2-5; tentatively, D is TRBD1 (5 bases). The last part of the DNA fits TRBJ2-7 better; the J call may be wrong. The germline V gene has CDR1 LGHNA and CDR2 YSLEER. The CDR3 contains 14 residues. The CDR3 region has the DNA TGCGCCAGCAGCCAAGACGCAGGGATTAACGAGCAGTACTTC. This gives the protein CASSQDAGINEQYF.

The chain employs TRBV2 and TRBJ2-3; 10 bases align to TRBD2. V was clipped by 3 bases and J by 10 bases; unmatched bases: 10. Germline V gene lookup returns CDR1 SNHLY and CDR2 FYNNEI. The CDR3 loop spans 15 amino acids. The CDR3 sequence is CASSEASGGFRAQYF. The CDR3 DNA is TGTGCCAGCAGTGAGGCTAGCGGGGGTTTCCGCGCGCAGTATTTT.

The chain employs TRBV2 and TRBJ2-7, with 7 nucleotides matching TRBD2. With V trimmed by 6 bases and J by 6 bases, 8 bases remained unmatched. The CDR3 has 13 amino acids. Germline lookup yields CDR1 SNHLY and CDR2 FYNNEI. The CDR3 DNA sequence: TGTGCCAGCAGCTATGGGGGGGGGAGCGAGCAGTACTTC. It specifies CASSYGGGSEQYF.

This chain joins TRBV19 and TRBJ2-3; 16 nucleotides agree with TRBD2. V was pared by 6 bases and J by 5 bases, with 5 bases of the junction left unmatched. The CDR3 consists of 16 residues. Germline CDR1 reads LNHDA; CDR2 reads SQIVND (reference sequence). The CDR3 region has the DNA TGTGCCAGTAGGGGACTAGCGGGGGGGCCTGAAGATACGCAGTATTTT. It is translated as CASRGLAGGPEDTQYF. The entire variable domain, with the rest obtained from reference TRBV19 and TRBJ2-3, is as follows: DGGITQSPKYLFRKEGQNVTLSCEQNLNHDAMYWYRQDPGQGLRLIYYSQIVNDFQKGDIAEGYSVSREKKESFPLTVTSAQKNPTAFYLCASRGLAGGPEDTQYFGPGTRLTVL.

This clone was recorded a few times. The rearrangement joins TRBV5-1 to TRBJ1-3, with D possibly being TRBD1 (6 bases). V was clipped by 0 bases and J by 1 base, with 11 bases between them. Germline loops: CDR1 SGHRS, CDR2 YFSETQ. CDR3 length: 16 residues. CDR3 in amino acids: CASSLDSQGSGNTIYF. CDR3 in DNA: TGCGCCAGCAGCTTGGATTCACAGGGTTCTGGAAACACCATATATTTT.

For the CDR3, the DNA is TGTGCCAGCAGTTCAACTCGGGACTATCGGGATACGCAGTATTTT. Its translation is CASSSTRDYRDTQYF. The chain uses TRBV5-4 and TRBJ2-3; 7 positions match TRBD2. Germline assignment: CDR1 SGHNT and CDR2 YYREEE (reference sequence). With V trimmed by 5 bases and J by 6 bases, 12 bases remained unmatched. This CDR3 contains 15 residues.

The chain links TRBV18 to TRBJ2-5; D is undetermined. V lost 3 bases to trimming and J lost 3 bases, with 11 bases between them. The germline CDR1 and CDR2 sequences are KGHSH and LQKENI. CDR3 length: 14 residues. The CDR3: CASSPWYGEETQYF. DNA for the CDR3: TGTGCCAGCTCACCGTGGTACGGAGAAGAGACCCAGTACTTC.

The rearrangement links TRBV5-1 to TRBJ1-4; 7 bases agree with TRBD1. The CDR3 covers 13 residues. V shed 4 bases and J 7 bases; nucleotides not matched to a gene: 4. Germline assignment: CDR1 SGHRS and CDR2 YFSETQ. The CDR3: CASSPAGGEKLFF. CDR3 DNA: TGCGCCAGCAGCCCGGCAGGGGGTGAAAAACTGTTTTTT.

The rearrangement joins TRBV30 to TRBJ1-1; no firm D call. V lost 4 bases and J 2 bases, leaving 2 bases between the germline ends. CDR3 size: 10 residues. CDR1 GTSNPN and CDR2 SVGIG come from the germline V gene (reference sequence). The DNA of the CDR3 is TGTGCCTGGATAAACACTGAAGCTTTCTTT. This encodes CAWINTEAFF.

The rearrangement links TRBV5-8 to TRBJ1-5, with a tentative D call TRBD1 (6 bases). Between the trimmed V and J ends, which lost 0 bases and 0 bases, there was a span of 13 bases. The CDR3 sequence is 17 residues long. Germline lookup yields CDR1 SGHTS and CDR2 YDEGEE. The CDR3 DNA reads as TGTGCCAGCAGCTTGGCCCGGACAGCTTATAGCAATCAGCCCCAGCATTTT. Its translation is CASSLARTAYSNQPQHF.